The next 21 T cell receptor beta chains were all read from a single sample in a study of blood T cells in healthy people across ages. The use of a sample-barcoded 5' primer and a J-beta primer mix characterized a second PCR of about 6 to 12 cycles. MiXCR, run by TCRdb on the 5' RACE reads, gives a single entry per CDR3 protein. Of 1,500,000 or so distinct CDR3 sequences in the sample, roughly 43% were seen once. Material: blood. These receptors all stem from a woman under 30 in good health.

The chain links TRBV24-1 to TRBJ2-4; no clear D gene. TRBJ2-7 matches the DNA end more closely, so the J call is doubtful. Germline V gives CDR1 KGHDR, CDR2 SFDVKD. The CDR3 has 13 amino acids. CDR3 region: CATSDVVSYEQYF. The CDR3 bases are TGTGCCACCAGTGACGTCGTTAGCTACGAGCAGTACTTC.

The chain combines TRBV20-1 with TRBJ2-3; 7 bases agree with TRBD2. Trimming at V came to 3 bases and at J to 0 bases, leaving 24 bases not matched to a gene. Germline V gene data show CDR1 as DFQATT and CDR2 as SNEGSKA (reference sequence). The length of the CDR3 is 21 residues. In DNA form, the CDR3 reads TGCAGTGCTAGTATCATTACGCCGGGACTGGCGGGAGAAACTAGCACAGATACGCAGTATTTT. It translates to CSASIITPGLAGETSTDTQYF.

V is TRBV6-1 and J is TRBJ1-2; weak D call: TRBD1 (5 bases). Germline V lookup: CDR1 MNHNS, CDR2 SASEGT. V was pared by 10 bases and J by 2 bases, with 14 bases between. The CDR3 covers 13 residues. The CDR3 nucleotides are TGTGCCACTTCTCGACAGCCCAACTATGGCTACACCTTC. Its translation: CATSRQPNYGYTF.

The V gene is TRBV20-1, the J gene TRBJ1-2; D is unclear. With 0 bases removed from V and 7 bases from J, the gap between germline ends came to 9 bases. The CDR3 is 12 residues long. Germline loops: CDR1 DFQATT, CDR2 SNEGSKA (reference sequence). CDR3: CSARETGTGYTF. CDR3 nucleotides: TGCAGTGCTAGAGAGACCGGAACTGGCTACACCTTC.

The V and J genes are TRBV2 and TRBJ2-1, with TRBD1 as a possible D gene (6 bases). The CDR3 consists of 16 residues. Germline-derived CDR1 and CDR2 are SNHLY and FYNNEI. V shed 6 bases and J shed 2 bases, with 17 bases lying between them. The CDR3 protein is CASRSVTGNPYNEQFF. The CDR3 DNA reads TGTGCCAGCAGGAGCGTTACAGGGAATCCCTACAATGAGCAGTTCTTC.

In DNA form, the CDR3 reads TGTGCCAGCAGAACAGGGGGAAGTATCTCTGGGGCCAACGTCCTGACTTTC. It yields the protein CASRTGGSISGANVLTF. The chain links TRBV12-3 or TRBV12-4 to TRBJ2-6, with 8 bases matching TRBD1. The CDR3 has 17 residues. The ends lost 6 bases at V and 0 bases at J; junction bases unmatched: 7.

This chain connects TRBV20-1 to TRBJ2-7; TRBD2 agrees at 8 bases. There are 15 residues in the CDR3. The trim removed 6 bases at V and 1 base at J, leaving 11 bases unmatched. The germline V gene has CDR1 DFQATT and CDR2 SNEGSKA (reference sequence). CDR3 coding DNA: TGCAGTGCAGCGACATCAAGCGGGGGATCCTACGAGCAGTACTTC. Its protein is CSAATSSGGSYEQYF.

The chain uses TRBV5-1 and TRBJ2-1; 7 bases match TRBD2. Germline loops: CDR1 SGHRS, CDR2 YFSETQ. V was pared by 3 bases and J by 4 bases, with 13 bases of the junction left unmatched. The CDR3 length is 17 residues. Here the CDR3 reads CASSSAAGALGYNEQFF. CDR3 DNA sequence: TGCGCCAGCAGCTCGGCGGCGGGAGCATTAGGGTACAATGAGCAGTTCTTC.

This clonotype was seen a few times. The chain combines TRBV27 with TRBJ1-5; 7 nucleotides line up with TRBD1. Germline V lookup: CDR1 MNHEY, CDR2 SMNVEV (reference sequence). The CDR3 is made up of 16 amino acids. V shed 5 bases and J 2 bases; nucleotides not matched to a gene: 9. CDR3 sequence reads: CASSQQGSLGNQPQHF. CDR3 sequence (DNA): TGTGCCAGCAGTCAACAGGGGAGTTTAGGCAATCAGCCCCAGCATTTT.

This clonotype was counted a few times. This sequence joins TRBV7-9 and TRBJ2-3, with D maybe TRBD2 (5 bases). Trimming cost V 11 bases and J 0 bases, with 15 bases left between them. Germline V gene lookup returns CDR1 SEHNR and CDR2 FQNEAQ (reference sequence). This CDR3 has 14 residues. CDR3 residues: CASAVGFSTDTQYF. CDR3 coding DNA: TGTGCCTCAGCGGTTGGGTTTAGCACAGATACGCAGTATTTT.

The chain joins TRBV4-3 to TRBJ1-2; TRBD1 matches at 7 bases. Germline lookup yields CDR1 LGHNA and CDR2 YSLEER. Unmatched junction bases numbered 11, after V lost 5 bases and J lost 5 bases. The CDR3 has 15 residues. CDR3 DNA: TGCGCCAGCAGCGCCCGGACAGGTATATGGTATGGCTACACCTTC. It encodes CASSARTGIWYGYTF.

In its sample, this clonotype was seen a few times. The chain couples TRBV10-3 to TRBJ2-7; the D gene is possibly TRBD1 (6 bases). There are 13 residues in the CDR3. The germline V gene has CDR1 ENHRY and CDR2 SYGVKD. Trimming left V 6 bases short and J 3 bases short, with 12 bases between. CDR3 DNA: TGTGCCATCAGGGCCGGACAGAACTACGAGCAGTACTTC. It translates to CAIRAGQNYEQYF.

This clonotype appeared once. The rearrangement joins TRBV7-2 to TRBJ1-1, with 7 bases fitting TRBD1. Losses at the gene ends were 2 bases for V and 1 base for J; bases not matched to a gene: 4. The length of the CDR3 is 15 residues. CDR1 is SGHTA, CDR2 FQGNSA, per germline. CDR3 DNA: TGTGCCAGCAGCTTAAGACAGGGCACGAACACTGAAGCTTTCTTT. Encoded protein: CASSLRQGTNTEAFF.

This clonotype was recorded a few times. V gene TRBV28 combines with J gene TRBJ2-3; D is perhaps TRBD2 (5 bases). V lost 5 bases, J lost 2 bases, and 14 bases lay in between. The CDR3 consists of 15 residues. CDR1 MDHEN and CDR2 SYDVKM come from the germline V gene. The CDR3 DNA reads as TGTGCCAGCAGTCCCCCAGCGGAGCTCACAGATACGCAGTATTTT. Protein product: CASSPPAELTDTQYF.

The chain uses TRBV29-1 and TRBJ1-1; D may be TRBD1 (5 bases). Trimming pared 6 bases from V and 8 bases from J, leaving 13 bases between. Germline assignment: CDR1 SQVTM and CDR2 ANQGSEA. The CDR3 runs to 11 residues. Written as DNA, the CDR3 is TGCAGCGTCAAGACAGCTGTCGAAGCTTTCTTT. As protein: CSVKTAVEAFF.

In its sample, this clonotype was seen many times. In DNA, the CDR3 is TGTGCCACCAGTGATTCCGGGACTAGCGGATACAATGAGCAGTTCTTC. This gives the protein CATSDSGTSGYNEQFF. The J gene is TRBJ2-1, the V gene TRBV24-1; TRBD2 aligns across 11 bases. The CDR3 runs to 16 residues. The trim removed 2 bases at V and 4 bases at J, leaving 3 bases unmatched. Germline V gene lookup returns CDR1 KGHDR and CDR2 SFDVKD.

The chain recombines TRBV27 with TRBJ1-1, with D maybe TRBD1 (5 bases). V shed 1 base and J shed 0 bases, with 9 bases lying between them. Germline CDR1 is MNHEY and CDR2 is SMNVEV (reference sequence). CDR3 length: 15 amino acids. This CDR3 is CASSLWGGLNTEAFF. For the CDR3, the DNA is TGTGCCAGCAGTTTATGGGGGGGGTTGAACACTGAAGCTTTCTTT.

This rearrangement joins TRBV3-1 to TRBJ2-5, with D perhaps matching TRBD1 or TRBD2 (5 bases each). Germline-derived CDR1 and CDR2 are LGHDT and YNNKEL (reference sequence). The CDR3 totals 14 residues. Deletions cut 7 bases from V and 1 base from J, with 13 bases between. The DNA of the CDR3 is TGTGCCAGCAACCGGGGCCTTCCCCAAGAGACCCAGTACTTC. This gives the protein CASNRGLPQETQYF.

This chain connects TRBV7-2 to TRBJ2-5; 11 nucleotides agree with TRBD2. The CDR3 has 15 residues. Germline CDR1 is SGHTA and CDR2 is FQGNSA. Trimming took 5 bases from V and 11 from J; bases not matched to a gene: 13. The CDR3 DNA sequence: TGTGCCAGCAGCCAAACTAGCGGGGGTCACAATGAGCAGTACTTC. This encodes CASSQTSGGHNEQYF.

In its sample, this clonotype was seen many times. The CDR3 region is CSVVPAGSEQFF. For the CDR3, the DNA is TGCAGCGTTGTTCCAGCGGGCAGTGAGCAGTTCTTC. The chain uses TRBV29-1 and TRBJ2-1; D may be TRBD2 (6 bases). V lost 4 bases and J 9 bases, leaving 13 bases between the germline ends. The CDR3 length is 12 residues. Germline V CDR1 and CDR2: SQVTM, ANQGSEA.

This clonotype has just a few counts. The genes are TRBV4-1 and TRBJ1-5; D call uncertain. The V gene lost 4 bases and the J gene lost 8 bases, with 12 bases spanning the gap. Germline assignment: CDR1 MGHRA and CDR2 YSYEKL. This CDR3 is 13 amino acids long. CDR3 protein: CASSPPDREPQHF. The DNA for the CDR3 is TGCGCCAGCAGCCCTCCAGATAGGGAGCCCCAGCATTTT.